One sample yielded the 20 T cell receptor beta chains listed below, sequenced in a study of graft-versus-host responses after intestinal transplantation. Antigen specificity for these receptors is unknown. Sequencing was performed with immunoSEQ multiplex PCR; in TCRdb, only in-frame clones are kept and a portion is missing. The sample holds approximately 80,000 clones, less than 90% seen once. The input for sequencing was unstimulated CD4+ T cells sorted from spleen or lymph node cells, taken before intestinal transplant. The source is a human donor who received an intestinal transplant.

This clone turned up a few times. This chain joins TRBV6-1 and TRBJ1-5; D gene ambiguous. The CDR3 is 15 residues long. Trimming stripped 0 bases from V and 3 bases from J, with 9 bases between. Germline CDR1 reads MNHNS; CDR2 reads SASEGT. The CDR3 DNA follows: TGTGCCAGCAGTGAAGCAATCAACTTCAATCAGCCCCAGCATTTT. As protein: CASSEAINFNQPQHF.

The gene calls are TRBV2 and TRBJ1-5, with 7 bases identical to TRBD1. This CDR3 region has 14 residues. Germline V gene sequence: CDR1 SNHLY, CDR2 FYNNEI. With V trimmed by 6 bases and J by 4 bases, 6 bases remained unmatched. Written as DNA, the CDR3 is TGTGCCAGCAGGCGGAGGGACAGTAATCAGCCCCAGCATTTT. Its translation is CASRRRDSNQPQHF.

The V call is TRBV28, the J call TRBJ2-1; 8 bases line up with TRBD2. V trimming: 4 bases; J trimming: 2 bases; junction bases outside the gene matches: 7. This CDR3 contains 16 residues. The germline gives CDR1 MDHEN, CDR2 SYDVKM. In nucleotides, the CDR3 is TGTGCCAGCAGTTCCCTAACGGGGGGGCCCTACAATGAGCAGTTCTTC. It encodes CASSSLTGGPYNEQFF.

The genes are TRBV28 and TRBJ2-3, with TRBD1 identical over 9 bases. The length of the CDR3 is 16 residues. V was pared by 4 bases and J by 2 bases, with 7 bases of the junction left unmatched. The germline V gene encodes CDR1 MDHEN and CDR2 SYDVKM. As DNA, the CDR3 is TGTGCCAGCAGTTCGGGACAGGGAGTTTCCACAGATACGCAGTATTTT. This gives the protein CASSSGQGVSTDTQYF.

This clone was recorded only once. The chain carries TRBV6-6 and TRBJ1-5; weak D call: TRBD1 (6 bases). Germline V CDR1 and CDR2: MNHNY, SVGAGI (reference sequence). The ends were cut back, 2 bases at V and 6 bases at J, with 11 bases in the middle. The CDR3 consists of 14 residues. The CDR3 sequence: CASSYTGSVQPQHF. CDR3 sequence (DNA): TGTGCCAGCAGTTACACAGGGTCAGTTCAGCCCCAGCATTTT.

The V call is TRBV6-1, the J call TRBJ1-2, with unresolved D. The CDR3 contains 14 residues. V was cut by 5 bases and J by 8 bases, with 18 bases left in between. Germline values: CDR1 MNHNS, CDR2 SASEGT. CDR3 nucleotides: TGTGCCAGCAGTCCTAGTCAGAGGTCCTCCGGCTACACCTTC. Its protein is CASSPSQRSSGYTF.

A single count supports this clone. The chain joins TRBV30 to TRBJ1-4; no clear D. The germline gives CDR1 GTSNPN, CDR2 SVGIG (reference sequence). This CDR3 contains 13 residues. V lost 5 bases, J lost 5 bases, and 12 bases lay in between. The CDR3 reads CAWGGSPNEKLFF. CDR3 in DNA: TGTGCCTGGGGAGGGTCTCCAAATGAAAAACTGTTTTTT.

The CDR3 nucleotides read TGTGCCAGCAGCTTTAGGGCCCCACTAGGGGTAGCGGGGTCAATCGAGCAGTACTTC. Amino acid sequence: CASSFRAPLGVAGSIEQYF. This chain connects TRBV7-9 to TRBJ2-7, with 8 bases that match TRBD2. V was pared by 3 bases and J by 6 bases, with 22 bases of the junction left unmatched. The CDR3 consists of 19 residues. Germline CDR1 reads SEHNR; CDR2 reads FQNEAQ (reference sequence).

The chain has TRBV5-1 and TRBJ2-5, with 8 bases matching TRBD2. The CDR3 is made up of 16 amino acids. With V trimmed by 4 bases and J by 5 bases, 13 bases remained unmatched. CDR1 SGHRS and CDR2 YFSETQ come from the germline V gene. This CDR3 reads CASSTTSGHRGETQYF. CDR3 nucleotide sequence: TGCGCCAGCAGCACCACTAGCGGCCACAGAGGGGAGACCCAGTACTTC. Full variable domain (rest looked up from reference TRBV5-1 and TRBJ2-5): KAGVTQTPRYLIKTRGQQVTLSCSPISGHRSVSWYQQTPGQGLQFLFEYFSETQRNKGNFPGRFSGRQFSNSRSEMNVSTLELGDSALYLCASSTTSGHRGETQYFGPGTRLLVL.

V and J are TRBV10-3 and TRBJ2-3; 7 bases match TRBD2. Germline-derived CDR1 and CDR2 are ENHRY and SYGVKD. CDR3 length equals 16 residues. J lost 3 bases, V lost 8 bases, and 14 bases had no gene match. CDR3 DNA sequence: TGTGCCATCTCAGGGTTGGGCGGGAGCGGAACAGATACGCAGTATTTT. This encodes CAISGLGGSGTDTQYF.

V usage is TRBV20-1 and J usage is TRBJ1-2; D is uncertain. Trimming removed 3 bases from V and 8 bases from J, with 4 bases in between. Germline CDR1 and CDR2: DFQATT and SNEGSKA (reference sequence). The CDR3 spans 9 residues. As DNA, the CDR3 is TGCAGTGCTAGGGCAGGCTACACCTTC. Its translation: CSARAGYTF.

Only a few counts were recorded for this clone. The rearrangement joins TRBV7-2 to TRBJ1-2; 7 positions match TRBD1. Germline V gene lookup returns CDR1 SGHTA and CDR2 FQGNSA. This CDR3 is built from 13 residues. Trimming took 4 bases from V and 4 from J; bases not matched to a gene: 3. This CDR3 is CASSSRQGYGYTF. For the CDR3, the DNA is TGTGCCAGCAGCTCCCGACAGGGCTATGGCTACACCTTC.

The chain has TRBV7-6 and TRBJ2-3, with D tentatively TRBD2 (5 bases). This CDR3 comprises 15 residues. The V gene lost 1 base and the J gene lost 2 bases, with 10 bases spanning the gap. Germline values: CDR1 SGHVS, CDR2 FNYEAQ. The CDR3 loop is CASSLGGFHTDTQYF. CDR3 bases: TGTGCCAGCAGCTTAGGAGGGTTCCACACAGATACGCAGTATTTT. The full variable domain, with the rest looked up from reference TRBV7-6 and TRBJ2-3, is GAGVSQSPRYKVTKRGQDVALRCDPISGHVSLYWYRQALGQGPEFLTYFNYEAQQDKSGLPNDRFSAERPEGSISTLTIQRTEQRDSAMYRCASSLGGFHTDTQYFGPGTRLTVL.

This chain connects TRBV29-1 to TRBJ2-7; D possibly corresponds to TRBD2 (5 bases). This CDR3 region has 13 residues. The V end was cut by 2 bases, the J end by 2 bases, with 10 bases between. The V gene's germline CDR1 is SQVTM and CDR2 ANQGSEA. The CDR3 DNA is TGCAGCGTTGAATCGGGGTATCCCTACGAGCAGTACTTC. It codes for CSVESGYPYEQYF.

V usage is TRBV5-4 and J usage is TRBJ2-1, with D perhaps matching TRBD2 (6 bases). The ends were cut back, 5 bases at V and 6 bases at J, with 24 bases in the middle. The CDR3 has 17 residues. Germline CDR1 is SGHNT and CDR2 is YYREEE (reference sequence). CDR3 bases: TGTGCCAGCAGTTCCCGCGTGGGTCTCGCGGGGCCCAATGAGCAGTTCTTC. Translation: CASSSRVGLAGPNEQFF. Combining the CDR3 with reference TRBV5-4 and TRBJ2-1 gives the whole variable domain ETGVTQSPTHLIKTRGQQVTLRCSSQSGHNTVSWYQQALGQGPQFIFQYYREEENGRGNFPPRFSGLQFPNYSSELNVNALELDDSALYLCASSSRVGLAGPNEQFFGPGTRLTVL.

The chain couples TRBV7-8 to TRBJ2-6, with 8 nucleotides matching TRBD2. Germline loops: CDR1 SGHVS, CDR2 FQNEAQ. The CDR3 consists of 15 residues. V shed 5 bases, J shed 2 bases, and the junction held 2 bases outside the gene matches. The CDR3 spells CASSPGGAGANVLTF. CDR3 DNA: TGTGCCAGCAGCCCCGGGGGGGCTGGGGCCAACGTCCTGACTTTC.

This clone occurred once. The rearrangement joins TRBV6-5 to TRBJ2-1; 11 nucleotides align to TRBD2. The germline V gene has CDR1 MNHEY and CDR2 SVGAGI. J was trimmed by 7 bases and V by 2 bases; bases with no gene match: 4. The CDR3 loop spans 15 amino acids. The CDR3 protein is CASSYVLAGENEQFF. The DNA of the CDR3 is TGTGCCAGCAGTTACGTACTAGCGGGAGAGAATGAGCAGTTCTTC.

J is TRBJ2-4 and V is TRBV30, with no clear D. The CDR3 runs 10 residues. The V and J ends lost 7 bases and 6 bases respectively, with 7 bases between them. Looked up from germline, CDR1 is GTSNPN and CDR2 is SVGIG (reference sequence). The CDR3 DNA reads as TGTGCCTACGGCGGAAACATTCAGTACTTC. Its protein product is CAYGGNIQYF.

The rearrangement joins TRBV4-1 to TRBJ1-2; D not certain. The CDR3 totals 15 residues. Trimming stripped 0 bases from V and 7 bases from J, with 15 bases between. In germline, CDR1 is MGHRA, CDR2 YSYEKL. CDR3 coding DNA: TGCGCCAGCAGCCAAGAACCGCGGACCGGAGGTGGCTACACCTTC. This gives the protein CASSQEPRTGGGYTF.

The V and J genes are TRBV4-1 and TRBJ2-7; tentative D call: TRBD2 (5 bases). Looked up from germline, CDR1 is MGHRA and CDR2 is YSYEKL. Trimming took 1 base from V and 3 from J, leaving 10 bases between them. The CDR3 is 14 amino acids. CDR3 sequence reads: CASSQVRGNYEQYF. In nucleotides, the CDR3 is TGCGCCAGCAGCCAAGTTCGGGGAAACTACGAGCAGTACTTC.